The TCR beta chain under discussion was sequenced for a study of OX40 agonist ivuxolimab in advanced cancers. Findings and caveats of the study: The expanded peripheral T cells' antigen specificity was not determined.

This CDR3 region has 17 residues. Germline V gene data show CDR1 as SGHAT and CDR2 as FQNNGV. V shed 1 base and J shed 6 bases, with 18 bases lying between them. Profiled with immunoSEQ multiplex PCR; TCRdb holds only in-frame clones, not every one. The sample comprises tens of thousands of clones, about 80% of which are singletons, and 1.4% rests with the top ten. This clone was observed a few times. The antigen is unknown. Systemic immunosuppression or a history of autoimmune disease excluded patients. The origin of this receptor is an adult with an advanced solid tumor such as melanoma, head and neck, liver or kidney cancer. This chain connects TRBV11-2 to TRBJ1-4; D not resolved. Material: CD4+ or CD8+ T cells sorted from blood, obtained in a trial of the OX40 agonist ivuxolimab. CDR3 region: CASSLVGFGLSDEKLFF. The CDR3 DNA sequence: TGTGCCAGCAGCTTAGTTGGGTTCGGACTCTCAGATGAAAAACTGTTTTTT.